The T cell receptor (beta chain) described here comes from a study of T cells in Graves' hyperthyroidism and ophthalmopathy. Study-wide points: In the blood, most expanded thyroid clonotypes above 0.001 appeared as well.

Among the patients, aged 18 to 65, hyperthyroidism was newly diagnosed and had lasted under 2 months. Criteria for exclusion of patients were uncontrolled infection, other autoimmune disease, pregnancy or lactation. Clinical symptoms, serum thyroxine and TRAb, thyroid ultrasound and orbital computed tomography were used for the diagnoses. Worth noting for this clonotype: Its antigen is as yet unknown.

The TCR beta CDR3 regions underwent amplification using RNA transcripts as the source. When the TCR CDR3 underwent first-round RT-PCR, the HTBI primer set was used. TCRdb re-derived calls from the multiplex PCR reads in MiXCR, one entry per CDR3 protein. The sample holds hundreds of thousands of distinct CDR3 sequences; roughly 40% are singletons and the top ten take approximately 8.7%. The clonotype originates from a man younger than 35 with Graves' hyperthyroidism. Material for sequencing was blood.

CDR3 sequence: CSAIDSRSSYEQYF. The CDR3 region has the DNA TGCAGTGCCATCGACTCCAGGAGCTCCTACGAGCAGTACTTC. The genes are TRBV20-1 and TRBJ2-7; D ambiguous. The V end lost 6 bases, the J end lost 0 bases, and 15 bases lay between the germline ends. The CDR3 spans 14 residues. Germline CDR1 DFQATT, CDR2 SNEGSKA (reference sequence).